This TCR beta chain was obtained from a study of T cell repertoires in cytomegalovirus infection. The CDR3 covers 12 residues. CDR1 MDHEN and CDR2 SYDVKM come from the germline V gene. Trimming shortened V by 10 bases and J by 4 bases, and 13 bases separated the two germline ends. TCRdb re-analysed the reads in MiXCR, keeping a single row per CDR3 protein. The sample has roughly 150,000 distinct CDR3 sequences; around 20% are singletons. This clonotype showed up just once. Sequencing was carried out using PBMCs. The chain employs TRBV28 and TRBJ2-5; D gene unclear. This receptor was identified in a human donor in good health (CMV status not recorded). Some clones in this sample may be carry-over from other donors' samples. The CDR3 spells CATSKGLETQYF. As DNA, the CDR3 is TGTGCCACCTCAAAAGGATTAGAGACCCAGTACTTC. The complete variable domain, with remaining parts taken from reference TRBV28 and TRBJ2-5, reads DVKVTQSSRYLVKRTGEKVFLECVQDMDHENMFWYRQDPGLGLRLIYFSYDVKMKEKGDIPEGYSVSREKKERFSLILESASTNQTSMYLCATSKGLETQYFGPGTRLLVL.